The source of this T cell receptor beta chain is a study of T cells after yellow fever vaccination. Researchers made TCR cDNA using 5'RACE template switching, and this step added a universal primer site and UMIs. Each CDR3 protein is one row after TCRdb ran MiXCR on the 5' RACE reads. The sample has hundreds of thousands of distinct CDR3 sequences; more than 9% are singletons. Study outcomes and limitations: Reappearing after the booster were most of the clones from primary vaccination (about 96% CD4, 85% to 90% CD8).

Germline V lookup: CDR1 LGHNT, CDR2 FRNRAP. Trimming cost V 4 bases and J 2 bases; bases outside gene matches: 11. The CDR3 has 17 amino acids. In the case of this clonotype: As yet, its antigen is unknown.

This clonotype was obtained from a man aged 25-40 years who received the YFV17D yellow fever vaccine. The sequenced sample was PBMCs, obtained on the day of the yellow fever booster vaccination. This chain links TRBV12-5 with TRBJ2-5; 9 positions match TRBD1. The CDR3 DNA reads TGTGCTAGTGGTTCCCCCCCTGGGACAGGGAAACAAGAGACCCAGTACTTC. Protein product: CASGSPPGTGKQETQYF.